The 21 T cell receptor beta chains below all came from one sample that was sequenced in a study of blood T cell repertoires in COVID-19. The assay was immunoSEQ multiplex PCR, and TCRdb's table has in-frame clones only and misses some. Of some 160,000 clones detected, 88% appear once; the ten largest clones hold about 6.3%. The sequencing input was PBMCs or T cells enriched from blood (not recorded which). Receptor source: a woman in her fifties or sixties who had recovered from COVID-19.

The chain combines TRBV11-3 with TRBJ2-1; D is uncertain. Germline CDR1 SGHNT, CDR2 YENEEA. V lost 5 bases to trimming and J lost 0 bases, with 11 bases between them. The CDR3 has 15 residues. The CDR3 bases are TGTGCCAGCAGCCAAGATGCCGGCTCCTACAATGAGCAGTTCTTC. The encoded protein is CASSQDAGSYNEQFF.

CDR3 region: CSVDRGRTDTQYF. CDR3 nucleotides: TGCAGCGTTGACAGGGGTAGGACAGATACGCAGTATTTT. This chain connects TRBV29-1 to TRBJ2-3, with a possible D match to TRBD1 (6 bases). Trimming removed 3 bases at V and 3 bases at J, with 10 bases between. Per germline, CDR1 SQVTM and CDR2 ANQGSEA. The length of the CDR3 is 13 residues.

J is TRBJ2-3 and V is TRBV5-6; a weak D match, TRBD2 (6 bases). This CDR3 comprises 12 residues. The germline gives CDR1 SGHDT, CDR2 YYEEEE. V dropped 4 bases and J dropped 4 bases, with 7 bases sitting between them. CDR3 nucleotides: TGTGCCAGCAGCACGGGGGCAGATACGCAGTATTTT. Amino acid sequence: CASSTGADTQYF.

This CDR3 is CASSLPGGGVNTGELFF. The CDR3, as DNA: TGTGCCAGCAGCTTACCGGGCGGGGGCGTGAACACCGGGGAGCTGTTTTTT. This chain connects TRBV11-2 to TRBJ2-2; the D gene is possibly TRBD2 (7 bases). From germline, CDR1 is SGHAT and CDR2 FQNNGV. V was trimmed by 2 bases and J by 1 base, leaving 14 bases between them. CDR3 length: 17 amino acids. The full variable domain, in which reference TRBV11-2 and TRBJ2-2 provide the parts outside the CDR3, is EAGVAQSPRYKIIEKRQSVAFWCNPISGHATLYWYQQILGQGPKLLIQFQNNGVVDDSQLPKDRFSAERLKGVDSTLKIQPAKLEDSAVYLCASSLPGGGVNTGELFFGEGSRLTVL.

The V and J genes are TRBV18 and TRBJ1-2; 7 nucleotides align to TRBD1. In germline, CDR1 is KGHSH, CDR2 LQKENI. CDR3 size: 13 residues. Trimming took 3 bases from V and 5 from J; bases not matched to a gene: 3. This CDR3 is CASSPGQDYGYTF. Written as DNA, the CDR3 is TGTGCCAGCTCACCCGGACAGGATTATGGCTACACCTTC.

The J gene is TRBJ2-5, the V gene TRBV9, with D possibly matching TRBD2 (6 bases). This CDR3 has 13 amino acids. CDR1 is SGDLS and CDR2 is YYNGEE in the germline V gene. V lost 0 bases and J lost 4, with 7 bases in between. This CDR3 is CASSVDGGETQYF. The CDR3 DNA reads TGTGCCAGCAGCGTAGACGGGGGAGAGACCCAGTACTTC.

This clone was seen just once. V gene TRBV5-1 combines with J gene TRBJ2-5; perhaps TRBD1 as D (6 bases). Per germline, CDR1 SGHRS and CDR2 YFSETQ. Deletions cut 2 bases from V and 5 bases from J, with 7 bases between. The CDR3 consists of 12 residues. CDR3 sequence: CASSFDRETQYF. Here the CDR3 DNA reads TGCGCCAGCAGCTTTGACAGGGAGACCCAGTACTTC.

V gene TRBV19 combines with J gene TRBJ2-5; 9 nucleotides agree with TRBD2. V was pared by 7 bases and J by 4 bases, with 7 bases of the junction left unmatched. The CDR3 extends over 14 amino acids. Germline V gene lookup returns CDR1 LNHDA and CDR2 SQIVND (reference sequence). CDR3 sequence reads: CASTPGTSRETQYF. The DNA of the CDR3 is TGTGCCAGTACCCCTGGGACTAGCAGAGAGACCCAGTACTTC.

This chain links TRBV6-5 with TRBJ2-5; TRBD2 matches at 7 bases. CDR3 length: 15 residues. Germline lookup yields CDR1 MNHEY and CDR2 SVGAGI. J was trimmed by 2 bases and V by 6 bases; bases with no gene match: 9. The CDR3 DNA is TGTGCCAGCAGAGACCCGGGGGGATTTCAAGAGACCCAGTACTTC. Translated, it gives CASRDPGGFQETQYF.

CDR3 protein: CASSPEVYGYTF. The CDR3 nucleotides are TGTGCCAGCAGCCCCGAGGTCTATGGCTACACCTTC. V and J are TRBV7-9 and TRBJ1-2; D not resolved. The CDR3 is 12 amino acids. CDR1 and CDR2 (germline): SEHNR, FQNEAQ (reference sequence). The V and J ends lost 5 bases and 4 bases respectively, with 8 bases between them. The entire variable domain, with the rest obtained from reference TRBV7-9 and TRBJ1-2, is as follows: DTGVSQNPRHKITKRGQNVTFRCDPISEHNRLYWYRQTLGQGPEFLTYFQNEAQLEKSRLLSDRFSAERPKGSFSTLEIQRTEQGDSAMYLCASSPEVYGYTFGSGTRLTVV.

This rearrangement joins TRBV9 to TRBJ2-5; TRBD2 might be the D (7 bases). CDR3 size: 16 residues. Germline lookup yields CDR1 SGDLS and CDR2 YYNGEE. V was pared by 0 bases and J by 1 base, with 13 bases between. CDR3 region: CASSVAGGGVQETQYF. Here the CDR3 DNA reads TGTGCCAGCAGCGTAGCTGGAGGGGGGGTCCAAGAGACCCAGTACTTC.

The chain is built from TRBV5-1 and TRBJ2-7; unclear D gene. Germline V lookup: CDR1 SGHRS, CDR2 YFSETQ. V was cut by 4 bases and J by 2 bases, with 13 bases left in between. The CDR3 runs to 14 residues. CDR3 loop: CASSARLEPYEQYF. CDR3 coding DNA: TGCGCCAGCAGCGCCAGACTGGAGCCCTACGAGCAGTACTTC.

This clone was found a few times. The V gene is TRBV15, the J gene TRBJ1-1; no clear D gene. Trimming took 6 bases from V and 4 from J, leaving 12 bases between them. Germline loops: CDR1 LNHNV, CDR2 YYDKDF (reference sequence). This CDR3 comprises 13 residues. The DNA for the CDR3 is TGTGCCACCAGAAACCAGGCCATCACTGAAGCTTTCTTT. This encodes CATRNQAITEAFF.

The rearrangement joins TRBV3-1 (or the pseudogene TRBV3-2) to TRBJ1-2; a weak D match, TRBD1 (5 bases). The CDR3 length is 13 residues. The germline V and J ends were trimmed by 4 bases and 5 bases, with 11 bases remaining between them. Germline loops: CDR1 LGHDT, CDR2 YNNKEL (reference sequence). The CDR3 region is CASSLGTVYGYTF. The CDR3, as DNA: TGTGCCAGCAGCCTCGGGACTGTTTATGGCTACACCTTC.

The V call is TRBV5-6, the J call TRBJ2-7, with TRBD1 matching over 7 bases. This CDR3 is 14 amino acids long. V shed 0 bases and J 4 bases; nucleotides not matched to a gene: 4. From germline, CDR1 is SGHDT and CDR2 YYEEEE. In nucleotides, the CDR3 is TGTGCCAGCAGCTTGGTGGGGACAGAATACGAGCAGTACTTC. Its protein product is CASSLVGTEYEQYF.

The chain carries TRBV3-1 (or the pseudogene TRBV3-2) and TRBJ2-7, with D unclear. V was pared by 0 bases and J by 4 bases, with 7 bases between. Germline V CDR1 and CDR2: LGHDT, YNNKEL (reference sequence). The CDR3 has 13 residues. Written as DNA, the CDR3 is TGTGCCAGCAGCCAAGATCTAGGATACGAGCAGTACTTC. Translating it yields CASSQDLGYEQYF.

CDR3 sequence (DNA): TGTGCCAGCAGTTACGGCCCCATGAACACTGAAGCTTTCTTT. This translates into CASSYGPMNTEAFF. The chain couples TRBV6-6 to TRBJ1-1; D gene unclear. Deletions cut 2 bases from V and 0 bases from J, with 7 bases between. This CDR3 has 14 residues. Looked up from germline, CDR1 is MNHNY and CDR2 is SVGAGI (reference sequence).

This sequence joins TRBV5-1 and TRBJ1-5; TRBD1 matches 7 bases. V lost 0 bases and J lost 3; bases outside the gene matches: 3. This CDR3 comprises 15 residues. The V gene's germline CDR1 is SGHRS and CDR2 YFSETQ. CDR3 DNA: TGCGCCAGCAGCTTGGGAGGGGGCTACAATCAGCCCCAGCATTTT. Protein sequence: CASSLGGGYNQPQHF.

The CDR3 sequence is CATSDMTGLTGELFF. In nucleotides, the CDR3 is TGTGCCACCAGTGACATGACAGGCCTCACCGGGGAGCTGTTTTTT. V gene TRBV24-1 combines with J gene TRBJ2-2; D possibly corresponds to TRBD1 (6 bases). The CDR3 contains 15 residues. Germline CDR1 and CDR2: KGHDR and SFDVKD. V lost 4 bases to trimming and J lost 4 bases, with 12 bases between them.

The CDR3 here is CASSLGQGSFGYTF. The CDR3 DNA is TGTGCCAGCAGCTTAGGACAGGGTTCCTTTGGCTACACCTTC. V usage is TRBV7-8 and J usage is TRBJ1-2, with 7 bases matching TRBD1. Trimming took 1 base from V and 7 from J; bases not matched to a gene: 6. The germline V gene has CDR1 SGHVS and CDR2 FQNEAQ. The CDR3 is 14 amino acids.

This clone was observed a single time. The chain uses TRBV6-5 and TRBJ2-7; a possible D gene is TRBD1 (6 bases). CDR3 length equals 13 residues. The V and J ends lost 6 bases and 6 bases respectively, with 15 bases between them. Germline V gives CDR1 MNHEY, CDR2 SVGAGI. The CDR3 DNA follows: TGTGCCAGCAGCTCGGGACATCGCGCCGAGCAGTACTTC. The encoded protein is CASSSGHRAEQYF.